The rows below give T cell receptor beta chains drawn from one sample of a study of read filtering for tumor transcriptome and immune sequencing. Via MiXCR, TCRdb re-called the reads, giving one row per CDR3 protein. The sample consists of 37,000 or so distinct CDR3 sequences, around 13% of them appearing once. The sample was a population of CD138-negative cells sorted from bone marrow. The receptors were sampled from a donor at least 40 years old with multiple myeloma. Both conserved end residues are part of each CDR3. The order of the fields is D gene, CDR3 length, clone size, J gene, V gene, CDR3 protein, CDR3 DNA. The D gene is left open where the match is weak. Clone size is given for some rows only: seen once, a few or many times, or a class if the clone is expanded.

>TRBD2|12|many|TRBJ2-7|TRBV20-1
CSAGTRFYEQYF
TGCAGTGCCGGGACTAGGTTCTACGAGCAGTACTTC
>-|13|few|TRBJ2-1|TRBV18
CASSPDRRNEQFF
TGTGCCAGCTCACCGGACCGAAGGAATGAGCAGTTCTTC
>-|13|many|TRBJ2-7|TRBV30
CAWSRTAYYEQYF
TGTGCCTGGAGTCGGACTGCCTACTACGAGCAGTACTTC
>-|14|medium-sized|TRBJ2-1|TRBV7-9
CASSDLAQYNEQFF
TGTGCCAGCAGCGATCTAGCGCAGTACAATGAGCAGTTCTTC
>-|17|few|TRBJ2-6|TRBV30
CAWNPAEGRSGANVLTF
TGTGCCTGGAATCCGGCGGAGGGTCGTTCTGGGGCCAACGTCCTGACTTTC
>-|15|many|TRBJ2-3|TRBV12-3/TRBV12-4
CASRSLSPLTDTQYF
TGTGCCAGCAGGTCCTTGTCACCACTCACAGATACGCAGTATTTT
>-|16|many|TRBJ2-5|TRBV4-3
CASSQGVRAIQETQYF
TGCGCCAGCAGCCAAGGTGTCCGGGCCATACAAGAGACCCAGTACTTC
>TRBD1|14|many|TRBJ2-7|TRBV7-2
CASSEGQGITEQYF
TGTGCCAGCAGCGAAGGACAGGGGATCACCGAGCAGTACTTC
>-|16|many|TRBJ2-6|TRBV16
CASSQGHHSGANVLTF
TGTGCCAGCAGCCAAGGGCACCACTCTGGGGCCAACGTCCTGACTTTC
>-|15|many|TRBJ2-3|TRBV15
CATSRGGSGIDTQYF
TGTGCCACCAGCAGAGGGGGGTCCGGTATAGATACGCAGTATTTT
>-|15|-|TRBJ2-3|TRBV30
CAWSDRRSFTDTQYF
TGTGCCTGGAGTGACCGGCGGTCCTTCACAGATACGCAGTATTTT
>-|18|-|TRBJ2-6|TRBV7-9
CASSLVRPLSAGANVLTF
TGTGCCAGCAGCTTAGTAAGGCCCTTGTCAGCTGGGGCCAACGTCCTGACTTTC
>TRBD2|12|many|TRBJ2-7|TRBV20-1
CSAILTSDEQYF
TGCAGTGCCATCTTAACTAGCGACGAGCAGTACTTC
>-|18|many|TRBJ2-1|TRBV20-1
CSAPPGGRWGRAGNEQFF
TGCAGTGCCCCTCCCGGGGGGCGCTGGGGGAGGGCGGGAAATGAGCAGTTCTTC
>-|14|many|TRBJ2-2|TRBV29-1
CSVGGGANTGELFF
TGCAGCGTTGGCGGCGGTGCGAACACCGGGGAGCTGTTTTTT
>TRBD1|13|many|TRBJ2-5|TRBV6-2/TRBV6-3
CASRPTGEETQYF
TGTGCCAGCAGGCCAACAGGGGAAGAGACCCAGTACTTC
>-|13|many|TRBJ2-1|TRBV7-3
CASSSGTYNEQFF
TGTGCCAGCAGCTCCGGCACCTACAATGAGCAGTTCTTC
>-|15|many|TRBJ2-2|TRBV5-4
CASSPSHLRTGELFF
TGTGCCAGCAGCCCCTCCCACCTTCGGACCGGGGAGCTGTTTTTT
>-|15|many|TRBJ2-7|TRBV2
CASSGPRQGTLGQYF
TGTGCCAGCAGTGGCCCCAGGCAGGGTACCCTCGGGCAGTACTTC
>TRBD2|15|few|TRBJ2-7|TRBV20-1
CSAESLAGEVYEQYF
TGCAGTGCAGAGAGCCTAGCGGGAGAGGTCTACGAGCAGTACTTC
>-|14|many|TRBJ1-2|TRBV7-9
CASSLGGAAFGYTF
TGTGCCAGCAGCTTAGGAGGAGCCGCCTTCGGCTACACCTTC
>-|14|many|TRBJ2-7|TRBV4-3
CASSQRRLDHEQYF
TGCGCCAGCAGCCAGAGAAGACTAGATCACGAGCAGTACTTC
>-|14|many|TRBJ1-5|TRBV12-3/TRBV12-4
CASSLGQPNQPQHF
TGTGCCAGCAGTTTAGGACAGCCCAATCAGCCCCAGCATTTT
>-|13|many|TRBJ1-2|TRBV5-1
CASSLTANYGYTF
TGCGCCAGCAGCTTGACAGCTAACTATGGCTACACCTTC
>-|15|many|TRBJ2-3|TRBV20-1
CSASAGQGTTDTQYF
TGCAGTGCTAGTGCAGGGCAGGGGACCACAGATACGCAGTATTTT
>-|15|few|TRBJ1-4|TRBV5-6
CASSLVSAGAEKLFF
TGTGCCAGCAGCTTGGTATCAGCAGGGGCTGAAAAACTGTTTTTT
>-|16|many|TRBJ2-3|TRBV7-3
CASSLTAAVSTDTQYF
TGTGCCAGCAGCTTAACGGCGGCAGTGAGCACAGATACGCAGTATTTT
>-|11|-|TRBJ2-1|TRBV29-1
CSLRGYNEQFF
TGCAGCCTCCGAGGCTACAATGAGCAGTTTTTC
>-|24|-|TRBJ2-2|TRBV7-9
CASSPNWPVRRAPGPGLNTGELFF
TGTGCCAGCAGTCCTAATTGGCCGGTCCGTAGGGCCCCCGGCCCGGGTCTCAACACCGGGGAGCTGTTTTTT
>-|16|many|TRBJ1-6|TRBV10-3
CAISDPVSSYNSPLHF
TGTGCCATCAGTGACCCCGTAAGCTCCTATAATTCACCCCTCCACTTT
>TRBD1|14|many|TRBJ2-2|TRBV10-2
CASRQGMSTGELFF
TGCGCCAGTCGACAGGGTATGAGCACCGGGGAGCTGTTTTTT
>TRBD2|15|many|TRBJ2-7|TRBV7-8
CASSLTWTSSDEQYF
TGTGCCAGCAGCTTAACGTGGACTAGCTCCGACGAGCAGTACTTC
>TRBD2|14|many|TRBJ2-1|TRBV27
CASGGDGTYNEQFF
TGTGCCAGTGGGGGGGACGGAACCTACAATGAGCAGTTCTTC
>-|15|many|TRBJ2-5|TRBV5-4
CASSLDQGRGETQYF
TGTGCCAGCAGCTTGGACCAAGGGCGGGGAGAGACCCAGTACTTC
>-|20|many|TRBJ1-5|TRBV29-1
CSVEDPKGAERPSSNQPQHF
TGCAGCGTTGAAGACCCGAAAGGGGCAGAAAGGCCCTCTAGCAATCAGCCCCAGCATTTT
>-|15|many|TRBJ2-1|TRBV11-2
CASSRRGADYNEQFF
TGTGCCAGCAGTCGCAGGGGGGCGGACTACAATGAGCAGTTCTTC
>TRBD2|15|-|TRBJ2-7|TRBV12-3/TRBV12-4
CASSSGGTTSYEQYF
TGTGCCAGCTCATCGGGGGGAACCACATCCTACGAGCAGTACTTC
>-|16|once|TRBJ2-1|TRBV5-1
CASSIGGIGLGNEQFF
TGCGCCAGCAGCATTGGGGGGATTGGGCTGGGCAATGAGCAGTTCTTC
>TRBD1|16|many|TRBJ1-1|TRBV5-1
CASSPEGQGANTEAFF
TGCGCCAGCAGCCCGGAAGGACAGGGGGCGAACACTGAAGCTTTCTTT
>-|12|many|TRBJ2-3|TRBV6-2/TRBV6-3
CASSDPTDTQYF
TGTGCCAGCAGCGACCCCACAGATACGCAGTATTTT